The 25 T cell receptor beta chains given below trace back to one sample, sequenced in a study of T cell responses to AZD1222 COVID-19 vaccine. Assay used: immunoSEQ multiplex PCR; TCRdb lists only in-frame clones, some missing. Here the sample spans about 130,000 clones, over 75% being singletons. The sequencing used peripheral blood, collected on day 0 of AZD1222 vaccination. The receptors stem from an adult in good health.

This clone appeared once. The chain has TRBV5-1 and TRBJ1-6; 8 positions match TRBD1. The V and J ends lost 0 bases and 0 bases, in that order; junction bases with no gene match: 2. The germline V gene encodes CDR1 SGHRS and CDR2 YFSETQ. The CDR3 covers 17 residues. The CDR3 nucleotides are TGCGCCAGCAGCTTGGGACAGGGGAGCTCCTATAATTCACCCCTCCACTTT. Its translation: CASSLGQGSSYNSPLHF.

The chain recombines TRBV25-1 with TRBJ2-5; D remains ambiguous. Germline lookup yields CDR1 MGHDK and CDR2 SYGVNS. V gave up 4 bases and J gave up 1 base, with 7 bases separating them. The CDR3 is made up of 13 amino acids. The CDR3 is CASSGAPQETQYF. The CDR3 region has the DNA TGTGCCAGCAGTGGGGCACCCCAAGAGACCCAGTACTTC.

The chain carries TRBV30 and TRBJ1-5, with unresolved D. The V gene lost 0 bases and the J gene lost 0 bases, with 15 bases spanning the gap. This CDR3 spans 17 amino acids. The germline CDR1 and CDR2 sequences are GTSNPN and SVGIG (reference sequence). As DNA, the CDR3 is TGTGCCTGGAGTGTACCGACTCGAGGATATAGCAATCAGCCCCAGCATTTT. Translated, it gives CAWSVPTRGYSNQPQHF.

The chain carries TRBV10-1 and TRBJ1-6; D not resolved. This CDR3 is built from 14 residues. The V end lost 0 bases, the J end lost 7 bases, and 7 bases lay between the germline ends. CDR1 and CDR2 (germline): WNHNN, SYGVQD (reference sequence). The CDR3 DNA reads TGCGCCAGCAGTGAGTCGCGCGGAAATTCACCCCTCCACTTT. Translating gives CASSESRGNSPLHF.

This clone is a singleton in its sample. This chain links TRBV9 with TRBJ1-1; D remains ambiguous. Germline values: CDR1 SGDLS, CDR2 YYNGEE. The CDR3 totals 17 residues. The V gene lost 0 bases and the J gene lost 0 bases, with 15 bases spanning the gap. The chain's CDR3 is CASSVGSRARLNTEAFF. CDR3 nucleotide sequence: TGTGCCAGCAGCGTAGGCAGCCGGGCTCGATTGAACACTGAAGCTTTCTTT.

The chain links TRBV2 to TRBJ1-2, with 7 bases fitting TRBD1. Germline CDR1 reads SNHLY; CDR2 reads FYNNEI. This CDR3 has 14 residues. Trimming took 7 bases from V and 1 from J; bases not matched to a gene: 6. CDR3: CASTRQGGNYGYTF. As DNA, the CDR3 is TGTGCCAGCACCCGACAGGGAGGTAACTATGGCTACACCTTC.

This clone appeared a single time. The genes are TRBV27 and TRBJ1-2; D is undetermined. Looked up from germline, CDR1 is MNHEY and CDR2 is SMNVEV (reference sequence). The length of the CDR3 is 17 residues. The V end was cut by 0 bases, the J end by 4 bases, with 18 bases between. The CDR3 DNA reads as TGTGCCAGCAGTTTATCGAGTCTGAGAGGGTTACTCTATGGCTACACCTTC. It specifies CASSLSSLRGLLYGYTF.

In its sample, this clone was seen a few times. V gene TRBV3-1 (or the pseudogene TRBV3-2) combines with J gene TRBJ2-1; perhaps D is TRBD1 or TRBD2 (5 bases each). The CDR3 is made up of 16 amino acids. V lost 0 bases to trimming and J lost 2 bases, with 11 bases between them. CDR1 is LGHDT, CDR2 YNNKEL, per germline (reference sequence). CDR3 sequence (DNA): TGTGCCAGCAGCCAAGATCTCCGGGGCCCCTACAATGAGCAGTTCTTC. This encodes CASSQDLRGPYNEQFF.

The chain recombines TRBV7-2 with TRBJ1-4; perhaps TRBD1 as D (5 bases). CDR3 length: 16 amino acids. CDR1 and CDR2 from the germline V gene are SGHTA and FQGNSA. Between the trimmed V and J ends, which lost 2 bases and 5 bases, there was a span of 15 bases. CDR3 DNA: TGTGCCAGCAGCTTACTACGTCCGGGGGGAAATGAAAAACTGTTTTTT. This sequence encodes CASSLLRPGGNEKLFF.

This sequence joins TRBV6-5 and TRBJ2-7; 8 positions agree with TRBD1. CDR1 and CDR2 from the germline V gene are MNHEY and SVGAGI. V shed 3 bases, J shed 5 bases, and the junction held 6 bases outside the gene matches. The CDR3 sequence is 14 residues long. The CDR3 coding sequence is TGTGCCAGCAGTTATAACCCAGGGGGCAACGAGCAGTACTTC. Protein product: CASSYNPGGNEQYF.

The chain recombines TRBV7-8 with TRBJ1-2; tentatively, D is TRBD1 (6 bases). Trimming removed 0 bases at V and 11 bases at J, with 19 bases between. This CDR3 spans 15 amino acids. Per germline, CDR1 SGHVS and CDR2 FQNEAQ. CDR3 protein: CASSLAFGGGPGYTF. DNA of the CDR3: TGTGCCAGCAGCTTAGCGTTTGGGGGGGGCCCTGGGTACACCTTC.

This chain connects TRBV5-6 to TRBJ2-3; 9 positions match TRBD1. This CDR3 contains 16 residues. After removal of 4 bases from V and 13 bases from J, the junction contained 19 bases not matched to a gene. Looked up from germline, CDR1 is SGHDT and CDR2 is YYEEEE. For the CDR3, the DNA is TGTGCCAGCAGCCTTACCCTCGGGGTCCGGGACAGGGCAGAGTATTTT. Amino acids: CASSLTLGVRDRAEYF.

The chain employs TRBV5-4 and TRBJ1-2; D ambiguous. The germline V gene has CDR1 SGHNT and CDR2 YYREEE (reference sequence). This CDR3 has 15 amino acids. Trimming pared 4 bases from V and 7 bases from J, leaving 20 bases between. The chain's CDR3 is CASSPGLLSTGGYTF. CDR3 nucleotides: TGTGCCAGCAGCCCCGGACTCCTTTCCACGGGTGGCTACACCTTC.

V gene TRBV28 combines with J gene TRBJ1-2; D might be TRBD1 (5 bases). With 6 bases removed from V and 5 bases from J, the gap between germline ends came to 25 bases. This CDR3 spans 17 amino acids. Germline CDR1 MDHEN, CDR2 SYDVKM. In DNA form, the CDR3 reads TGTGCCAGCAGCACTTCAGGGTCTTCTCCCAAAGATTATGGCTACACCTTC. It yields the protein CASSTSGSSPKDYGYTF.

This sequence joins TRBV2 and TRBJ2-7; TRBD2 agrees at 12 bases. J lost 0 bases, V lost 5 bases, and 5 bases had no gene match. From germline, CDR1 is SNHLY and CDR2 FYNNEI. CDR3 length equals 16 residues. DNA of the CDR3: TGTGCCAGCAGTCTGGGACTAGCGGGCAACTCCTACGAGCAGTACTTC. This gives the protein CASSLGLAGNSYEQYF.

The V and J genes are TRBV7-9 and TRBJ2-1; no clear D. The CDR3 loop spans 14 amino acids. Between the trimmed V and J ends, which lost 5 bases and 4 bases, there was a span of 12 bases. In germline, CDR1 is SEHNR, CDR2 FQNEAQ (reference sequence). CDR3 protein: CASSPPTSYNEQFF. The CDR3 nucleotides read TGTGCCAGCAGCCCCCCGACAAGTTACAATGAGCAGTTCTTC.

The rearrangement joins TRBV6-1 to TRBJ1-2; no clear D. CDR1 and CDR2 (germline): MNHNS, SASEGT. Trimming stripped 1 base from V and 2 bases from J, with 8 bases between. The CDR3 consists of 14 residues. This CDR3 is CASSEGAGNYGYTF. The CDR3 nucleotides are TGTGCCAGCAGTGAAGGGGCAGGAAACTATGGCTACACCTTC.

The chain links TRBV7-2 to TRBJ1-1; TRBD1 matches at 7 bases. With 5 bases clipped from V and 1 base from J, the junction kept 4 bases outside the gene matches. The CDR3 runs 14 residues. The germline gives CDR1 SGHTA, CDR2 FQGNSA. Here the CDR3 DNA reads TGTGCCAGCAGCCAATGGACAGGGAACACTGAAGCTTTCTTT. It encodes CASSQWTGNTEAFF.

This chain connects TRBV6-1 to TRBJ2-4; 10 bases align to TRBD1. CDR3 size: 16 residues. Germline CDR1 is MNHNS and CDR2 is SASEGT. Unmatched junction bases numbered 2, after V lost 3 bases and J lost 0 bases. The CDR3 DNA follows: TGTGCCAGCAGTGAGACAGGGGGCGCAGCCAAAAACATTCAGTACTTC. It codes for CASSETGGAAKNIQYF.

The chain carries TRBV12-3 or TRBV12-4 and TRBJ2-7; 7 positions match TRBD2. The V and J ends lost 7 bases and 2 bases, in that order; junction bases with no gene match: 5. The CDR3 extends over 13 amino acids. CDR3 sequence: CASKMSGTYEQYF. Here the CDR3 DNA reads TGTGCCAGCAAGATGAGCGGGACCTACGAGCAGTACTTC.

This chain's CDR3 is CASSARLSNLAGVWEQYF. The CDR3 region has the DNA TGTGCCAGCAGCGCCCGTTTGAGTAATCTAGCGGGAGTGTGGGAGCAGTACTTC. The chain carries TRBV11-2 and TRBJ2-7; 10 positions agree with TRBD2. This CDR3 spans 18 amino acids. From germline, CDR1 is SGHAT and CDR2 FQNNGV. The V segment lost 5 bases and the J segment 7 bases; nucleotides outside the gene matches: 20.

The rearrangement links TRBV6-6 to TRBJ1-6; no clear D. CDR3 length: 12 residues. CDR1 and CDR2 from the germline V gene are MNHNY and SVGAGI (reference sequence). Trimming took 5 bases from V and 7 from J, leaving 6 bases between them. This chain's CDR3 is CASSRRNSPLHF. The CDR3 DNA sequence: TGTGCCAGCAGTCGAAGAAATTCACCCCTCCACTTT.

The V and J genes are TRBV9 and TRBJ2-2; a weak D match, TRBD2 (5 bases). The germline V and J ends were trimmed by 3 bases and 0 bases, with 12 bases remaining between them. Germline V CDR1 and CDR2: SGDLS, YYNGEE. The CDR3 is 16 amino acids. The CDR3 loop reads CASSAISASNTGELFF. DNA for the CDR3: TGTGCCAGCAGCGCCATTAGCGCTTCGAACACCGGGGAGCTGTTTTTT.

The chain is built from TRBV7-2 and TRBJ2-5; possibly TRBD1 or TRBD2 for D (5 bases each). Germline V gene lookup returns CDR1 SGHTA and CDR2 FQGNSA. The CDR3 length is 14 residues. Trimming removed 5 bases from V and 8 bases from J, with 18 bases in between. In DNA, the CDR3 is TGTGCCAGCAGCGGTGACCCGAGGGGTGGCACCCAGTACTTC. As protein: CASSGDPRGGTQYF.

V is TRBV4-3 and J is TRBJ1-2; 9 bases align to TRBD1. Germline V CDR1 and CDR2: LGHNA, YSLEER. The V segment lost 1 base and the J segment 8 bases; nucleotides outside the gene matches: 11. CDR3 length: 16 residues. CDR3 protein: CASSQGTGVPLGGYTF. For the CDR3, the DNA is TGCGCCAGCAGCCAAGGGACAGGGGTACCCTTAGGAGGCTACACCTTC.